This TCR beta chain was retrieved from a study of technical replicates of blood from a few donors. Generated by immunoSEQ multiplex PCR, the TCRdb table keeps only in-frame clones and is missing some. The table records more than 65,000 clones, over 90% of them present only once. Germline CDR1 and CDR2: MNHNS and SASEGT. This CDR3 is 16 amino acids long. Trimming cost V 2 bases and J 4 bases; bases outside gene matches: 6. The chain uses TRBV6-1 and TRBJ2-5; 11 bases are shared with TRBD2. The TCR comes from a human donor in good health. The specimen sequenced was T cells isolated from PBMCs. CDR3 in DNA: TGTGCCAGCAGTGAATACATAGCGGGAGGGCGAGAGACCCAGTACTTC. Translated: CASSEYIAGGRETQYF.